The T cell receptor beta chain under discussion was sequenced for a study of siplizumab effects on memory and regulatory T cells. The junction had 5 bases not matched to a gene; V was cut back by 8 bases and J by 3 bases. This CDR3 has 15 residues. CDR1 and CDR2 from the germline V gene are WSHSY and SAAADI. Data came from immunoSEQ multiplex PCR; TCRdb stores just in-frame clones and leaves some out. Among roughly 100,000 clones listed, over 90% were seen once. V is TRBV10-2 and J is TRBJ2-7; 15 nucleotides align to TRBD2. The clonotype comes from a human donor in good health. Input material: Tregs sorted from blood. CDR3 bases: TGCGCCAGCCAGGGACTAGCGGGGGGACACTACGAGCAGTACTTC. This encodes CASQGLAGGHYEQYF.